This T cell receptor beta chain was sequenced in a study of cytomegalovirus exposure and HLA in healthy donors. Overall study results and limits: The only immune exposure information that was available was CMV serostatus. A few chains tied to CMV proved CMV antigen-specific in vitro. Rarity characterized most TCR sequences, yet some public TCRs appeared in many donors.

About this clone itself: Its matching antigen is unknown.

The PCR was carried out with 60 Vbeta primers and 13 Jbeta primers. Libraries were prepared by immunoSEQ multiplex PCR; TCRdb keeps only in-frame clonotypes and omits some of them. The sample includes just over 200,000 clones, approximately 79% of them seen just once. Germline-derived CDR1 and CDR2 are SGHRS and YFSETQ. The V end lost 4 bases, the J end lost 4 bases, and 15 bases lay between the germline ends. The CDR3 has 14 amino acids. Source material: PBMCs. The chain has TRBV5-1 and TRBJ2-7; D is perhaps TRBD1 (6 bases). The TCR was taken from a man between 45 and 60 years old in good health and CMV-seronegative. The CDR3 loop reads CASSLRTVQYEQYF. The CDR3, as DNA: TGCGCCAGCAGCCTTCGGACAGTCCAGTACGAGCAGTACTTC.